This T cell receptor beta chain came from a study of long-term antiretroviral therapy in people with HIV. Germline CDR1 and CDR2: SGHDT and YYEEEE. V lost 4 bases and J 5 bases, leaving 22 bases between the germline ends. The CDR3 covers 16 residues. There were about 0.95-10 million cryopreserved PBMC in the samples before DNA extraction. This was the immunoSEQ v3.0 assay at survey level. Sequencing used immunoSEQ multiplex PCR; TCRdb keeps in-frame clones, though not all of them. The sample includes about 23,000 clones, 85% of them seen just once. This sequence originates from a man aged 40-55 years with HIV. Here the sequenced sample was unsorted PBMCs, taken 1.6 years after starting antiretroviral therapy. V and J are TRBV5-6 and TRBJ2-7; D might be TRBD2 (5 bases). The CDR3 spells CASSAGVAFLGDEQYF. CDR3 DNA: TGTGCCAGCAGCGCCGGGGTGGCGTTTTTGGGAGACGAGCAGTACTTC.